Shown below are 28 T cell receptor beta chains from a single sample sequenced in a study of blood T cell repertoires in COVID-19. TCRdb keeps only in-frame clones here, not all; method: immunoSEQ multiplex PCR. The sample has 210,000 or so clones; about nine tenths are singletons. The sequencing input was PBMCs or T cells enriched from blood (not recorded which). These receptors were obtained from a woman aged 50 to 65 in a cohort exposed to, infected with or recovered from COVID-19 (not recorded which).

The chain uses TRBV11-3 and TRBJ2-1; 13 bases are a match to TRBD2. The CDR3 has 14 residues. Germline CDR1 is SGHNT and CDR2 is YENEEA. V trimming: 5 bases; J trimming: 8 bases; junction bases outside the gene matches: 3. The CDR3 is CASSLGTSGDEQFF. CDR3 nucleotide sequence: TGTGCCAGCAGCCTAGGGACTAGCGGGGATGAGCAGTTCTTC.

This chain uses TRBV5-4 with TRBJ2-7, with TRBD1 identical over 7 bases. This CDR3 region has 13 residues. Losses at the gene ends were 3 bases for V and 2 bases for J; bases not matched to a gene: 2. Germline V lookup: CDR1 SGHNT, CDR2 YYREEE (reference sequence). The CDR3 region is CASSSDRAYEQYF. For the CDR3, the DNA is TGTGCCAGCAGCTCCGACAGGGCCTACGAGCAGTACTTC.

The J gene is TRBJ2-1, the V gene TRBV7-2, with 9 bases fitting TRBD1. In germline, CDR1 is SGHTA, CDR2 FQGNSA. The CDR3 contains 14 residues. J lost 0 bases, V lost 8 bases, and 2 bases had no gene match. The CDR3 loop is CASAQGASYNEQFF. The CDR3 nucleotides read TGTGCCAGCGCACAGGGGGCCTCCTACAATGAGCAGTTCTTC.

The chain employs TRBV28 and TRBJ2-5; D perhaps matches TRBD1 (8 bases). Germline V lookup: CDR1 MDHEN, CDR2 SYDVKM. Deletions cut 7 bases from V and 4 bases from J, with 25 bases between. This CDR3 is built from 17 residues. CDR3 DNA: TGTGCCAGCACGAGGGGCCTGGAGTACAGGGGGGGAGAGACCCAGTACTTC. It codes for CASTRGLEYRGGETQYF.

This sequence joins TRBV4-3 and TRBJ2-2; TRBD2 matches 10 bases. The CDR3 extends over 17 amino acids. Germline trimming cut 2 bases from V and 5 bases from J; bases unmatched to any gene: 8. Germline V CDR1 and CDR2: LGHNA, YSLEER. This CDR3 is CASSQSSGGGRTGELFF. The DNA for the CDR3 is TGCGCCAGCAGCCAATCTAGCGGGGGAGGCCGGACCGGGGAGCTGTTTTTT.

CDR3 protein: CASSFTGRASNQPQHF. As DNA, the CDR3 is TGTGCCAGCAGTTTCACAGGACGAGCTAGCAATCAGCCCCAGCATTTT. This chain links TRBV28 with TRBJ1-5, with TRBD1 as a possible D gene (5 bases). Trimming cost V 3 bases and J 0 bases, with 12 bases left between them. CDR1 and CDR2 (germline): MDHEN, SYDVKM. The CDR3 sequence is 16 residues long.

This rearrangement joins TRBV4-1 to TRBJ2-7, with 13 bases lining up with TRBD2. This CDR3 spans 16 amino acids. Germline assignment: CDR1 MGHRA and CDR2 YSYEKL. The junction had 5 bases not matched to a gene; V was cut back by 4 bases and J by 2 bases. CDR3 DNA: TGCGCCAGCAGCCCGGGACTAGCGGGGACTGCCTACGAGCAGTACTTC. Translating it yields CASSPGLAGTAYEQYF.

The gene calls are TRBV30 and TRBJ2-3; D is ambiguous. Germline CDR1 reads GTSNPN; CDR2 reads SVGIG (reference sequence). The CDR3 length is 12 residues. The V and J ends lost 4 bases and 7 bases respectively, with 12 bases between them. CDR3 sequence: CAWTSEAYTQYF. In DNA form, the CDR3 reads TGTGCCTGGACCTCTGAGGCTTATACGCAGTATTTT.

The J gene is TRBJ1-2, the V gene TRBV30; a possible D gene is TRBD1 (6 bases). CDR1 and CDR2 from the germline V gene are GTSNPN and SVGIG (reference sequence). This CDR3 contains 14 residues. Trimming removed 2 bases at V and 10 bases at J, with 20 bases between. The CDR3 reads CAWSRLNTRGSYTF. The DNA of the CDR3 is TGTGCCTGGAGTCGCCTCAATACCAGGGGCTCCTACACCTTC.

This sequence joins TRBV30 and TRBJ1-4, with 7 positions matching TRBD1. This CDR3 contains 13 residues. From germline, CDR1 is GTSNPN and CDR2 SVGIG (reference sequence). Losses at the gene ends were 0 bases for V and 10 bases for J; bases not matched to a gene: 5. The CDR3 DNA follows: TGTGCCTGGAGTGTAGGGGGCGGAGGAAAACTGTTTTTT. This sequence encodes CAWSVGGGGKLFF.

This clone appeared a few times. The V gene is TRBV9, the J gene TRBJ1-2; 8 bases align to TRBD1. The CDR3 consists of 15 residues. Germline CDR1 reads SGDLS; CDR2 reads YYNGEE. J lost 7 bases, V lost 3 bases, and 11 bases had no gene match. As DNA, the CDR3 is TGTGCCAGCAGCGGCGCGCAGGGGGCTTATGGTGGCTACACCTTC. The encoded protein is CASSGAQGAYGGYTF. Based on the CDR3 plus reference TRBV9 and TRBJ1-2, the full variable domain is DSGVTQTPKHLITATGQRVTLRCSPRSGDLSVYWYQQSLDQGLQFLIQYYNGEERAKGNILERFSAQQFPDLHSELNLSSLELGDSALYFCASSGAQGAYGGYTFGSGTRLTVV.

CDR3 DNA sequence: TGTGCCACCAGTGATCCTCCGGGACAGGGTTCTGGGGCCAACGTCCTGACTTTC. It is translated as CATSDPPGQGSGANVLTF. The chain couples TRBV24-1 to TRBJ2-6; 9 nucleotides line up with TRBD1. The CDR3 loop spans 18 amino acids. CDR1 and CDR2 from the germline V gene are KGHDR and SFDVKD. V was pared by 3 bases and J by 1 base, with 6 bases of the junction left unmatched.

V usage is TRBV12-5 and J usage is TRBJ2-7; 10 nucleotides line up with TRBD2. CDR1 LGHNT and CDR2 FRNRAP come from the germline V gene. The J segment lost 3 bases and the V segment lost 7 bases, leaving 9 bases of the junction unmatched. The CDR3 runs to 15 residues. DNA of the CDR3: TGTGCTAGTGCCATCAGCGGGGGGGCGTTCTACGAGCAGTACTTC. Residues: CASAISGGAFYEQYF.

This clone was counted a single time. The V and J genes are TRBV30 and TRBJ2-2; 8 bases agree with TRBD1. Per germline, CDR1 GTSNPN and CDR2 SVGIG (reference sequence). The CDR3 spans 16 residues. Unmatched junction bases numbered 5, after V lost 2 bases and J lost 0 bases. The CDR3 loop reads CAWSLGQGSNTGELFF. In nucleotides, the CDR3 is TGTGCCTGGAGTCTCGGACAGGGATCGAACACCGGGGAGCTGTTTTTT. Using reference TRBV30 and TRBJ2-2 for the parts outside the CDR3, the full variable domain is SQTIHQWPATLVQPVGSPLSLECTVEGTSNPNLYWYRQAAGRGLQLLFYSVGIGQISSEVPQNLSASRPQDRQFILSSKKLLLSDSGFYLCAWSLGQGSNTGELFFGEGSRLTVL.

The chain uses TRBV27 and TRBJ2-7, with D possibly matching TRBD2 (5 bases). The CDR3 extends over 14 amino acids. V lost 2 bases and J 0 bases, leaving 8 bases between the germline ends. Germline CDR1 is MNHEY and CDR2 is SMNVEV (reference sequence). The CDR3 loop is CASSLQRGSYEQYF. CDR3 coding DNA: TGTGCCAGCAGTTTACAACGGGGCTCCTACGAGCAGTACTTC.

The chain recombines TRBV3-1 (or the pseudogene TRBV3-2) with TRBJ2-7, with D possibly matching TRBD2 (5 bases). CDR1 and CDR2 (germline): LGHDT, YNNKEL (reference sequence). The CDR3 has 14 amino acids. Trimming pared 4 bases from V and 3 bases from J, leaving 13 bases between. In DNA, the CDR3 is TGTGCCAGCAGCCGCCGAGGGTCCGGCTACGAGCAGTACTTC. Its translation is CASSRRGSGYEQYF.

This clone was detected many times. The chain combines TRBV9 with TRBJ1-2; a weak D match, TRBD1 (5 bases). V shed 0 bases and J shed 14 bases, with 14 bases lying between them. From germline, CDR1 is SGDLS and CDR2 YYNGEE. The CDR3 totals 12 residues. CDR3 amino acids: CASSVAAGGLTF. CDR3 bases: TGTGCCAGCAGCGTAGCTGCGGGGGGGTTGACCTTC.

This clone occurred a few times. The chain recombines TRBV29-1 with TRBJ2-7, with D possibly TRBD2 on 5 matching bases. Germline-derived CDR1 and CDR2 are SQVTM and ANQGSEA. This CDR3 is built from 12 residues. Deletions cut 4 bases from V and 1 base from J, with 8 bases between. CDR3 bases: TGCAGCGTTGCTCGAGGGTCCTACGAGCAGTACTTC. This gives the protein CSVARGSYEQYF.

This clone was picked up a small number of times. CDR3 region: CASSQTRDRTAYGYTF. The DNA of the CDR3 is TGTGCCAGCAGCCAAACCCGGGACAGGACGGCCTATGGCTACACCTTC. The rearrangement uses TRBV4-2 and TRBJ1-2; the match to TRBD1 covers 8 bases. V was clipped by 2 bases and J by 4 bases; unmatched bases: 9. The CDR3 runs to 16 residues. Per the germline V gene, CDR1 is LGHNA and CDR2 is YNFKEQ.

This clone was seen a few times. The genes are TRBV11-2 and TRBJ1-1; no reliable D call. V lost 5 bases and J 0 bases, leaving 19 bases between the germline ends. CDR3 length: 17 residues. CDR1 and CDR2 (germline): SGHAT, FQNNGV. The CDR3 region has the DNA TGTGCCAGCAGCCCCCGGAATTTGGGCTCCATGAACACTGAAGCTTTCTTT. Residues: CASSPRNLGSMNTEAFF.

The chain links TRBV4-2 to TRBJ1-1; no reliable D call. V was shortened by 2 bases and J by 4 bases, with 14 bases between the two germline ends. The CDR3 length is 15 residues. Germline V gives CDR1 LGHNA, CDR2 YNFKEQ. The CDR3, as DNA: TGTGCCAGCAGCCAAAGTGGTCTCTCCGGCACTGAAGCTTTCTTT. Protein product: CASSQSGLSGTEAFF.

The CDR3 is CATSRDRGGPPSSDTQYF. The CDR3 region has the DNA TGTGCCACCAGCAGAGATCGCGGGGGCCCACCGAGTTCAGATACGCAGTATTTT. J is TRBJ2-3 and V is TRBV15, with a tentative D call TRBD2 (7 bases). With 0 bases removed from V and 4 bases from J, the gap between germline ends came to 20 bases. From germline, CDR1 is LNHNV and CDR2 YYDKDF (reference sequence). This CDR3 contains 18 residues.

The chain combines TRBV6-5 with TRBJ1-2; TRBD1 is a possible D gene (5 bases). Trimming removed 7 bases at V and 1 base at J, with 10 bases between. CDR3 length equals 13 residues. CDR1 is MNHEY, CDR2 SVGAGI, per germline. The CDR3 DNA sequence: TGTGCCAGCACCCCAGGGATTAACTATGGCTACACCTTC. Translated: CASTPGINYGYTF.

The chain recombines TRBV7-9 with TRBJ2-5; no definite D call. V shed 5 bases and J shed 0 bases, with 19 bases lying between them. CDR3 length: 17 residues. The germline CDR1 and CDR2 sequences are SEHNR and FQNEAQ (reference sequence). The CDR3 region has the DNA TGTGCCAGCAGCGACCCCTCTACAGAGTTGTACCAAGAGACCCAGTACTTC. Amino acid sequence: CASSDPSTELYQETQYF.

This clone was picked up one time. The chain carries TRBV6-5 and TRBJ2-1; 7 bases match TRBD1. The trim removed 5 bases at V and 4 bases at J, leaving 8 bases unmatched. The CDR3 has 15 amino acids. Germline lookup yields CDR1 MNHEY and CDR2 SVGAGI. In DNA, the CDR3 is TGTGCCAGCAGTCTAGACAGGGCTGGTTACAATGAGCAGTTCTTC. It encodes CASSLDRAGYNEQFF.

The chain uses TRBV3-1 (or the pseudogene TRBV3-2) and TRBJ1-5, with D perhaps TRBD1 (5 bases). The germline V gene has CDR1 LGHDT and CDR2 YNNKEL (reference sequence). V was clipped by 0 bases and J by 7 bases, with 16 bases between them. CDR3 length equals 16 residues. Here the CDR3 reads CASSQDIWGVGQPQHF. The CDR3 DNA is TGTGCCAGCAGCCAAGATATCTGGGGGGTTGGCCAGCCCCAGCATTTT.

The sample holds one count of this clone. The gene calls are TRBV18 and TRBJ1-1, with D possibly matching TRBD1 (6 bases). This CDR3 has 15 residues. V was cut by 1 base and J by 0 bases, with 9 bases left in between. Germline CDR1 is KGHSH and CDR2 is LQKENI. The CDR3 DNA is TGTGCCAGCTCACCACTAAACAGGGTGAACACTGAAGCTTTCTTT. Residues: CASSPLNRVNTEAFF.

The chain combines TRBV6-5 with TRBJ1-1, with D perhaps matching TRBD1 (5 bases). Germline V gives CDR1 MNHEY, CDR2 SVGAGI. The CDR3 runs to 14 residues. Trimming removed 8 bases at V and 1 base at J, with 14 bases between. The CDR3 DNA follows: TGTGCCAGCGGGCTAAGGGGCCAGAACACTGAAGCTTTCTTT. It codes for CASGLRGQNTEAFF.